This T cell receptor beta chain was documented in a study of regulatory T cells in long-lasting Graves disease. This clonotype was seen a few times. Trimming cost V 3 bases and J 1 base, with 19 bases left between them. The CDR3 is made up of 17 amino acids. Germline-derived CDR1 and CDR2 are SGHRS and YFSETQ. Described time point: newly diagnosed GD, antithyroid drugs for less than 3 months. Isolated PBMC RNA provided the starting material for the TCR library. To make TCR beta libraries, researchers used iRepertoire HTBI primers and Arm-PCR of CDR3 regions. TCRdb independently ran MiXCR on the multiplex PCR reads; one entry per CDR3 protein. The sample lists about 610,000 distinct CDR3 sequences, roughly 16% occurring once. This sample was shared with a second study, whose subject was T cells in Graves' hyperthyroidism and ophthalmopathy.

This rearrangement joins TRBV5-1 to TRBJ1-1; D is unclear. The sample was peripheral blood mononuclear cells (PBMCs), taken at new diagnosis, from a patient treated with antithyroid drugs. This receptor was obtained from a man in his late teens or twenties with Graves disease. The CDR3 protein is CASSWGGLVKGNTEAFF. The CDR3 bases are TGCGCCAGCAGCTGGGGTGGCTTAGTTAAAGGGAACACTGAAGCTTTCTTT.